This T cell receptor (beta chain) comes out of a study of T cells in Graves' hyperthyroidism and ophthalmopathy. Background on the study: Peripheral blood sampling occurred at initial diagnosis, before any treatment.

Hyperthyroidism had been newly diagnosed in patients aged 18 to 65, and its duration was under 2 months. On the basis of clinical symptoms, serum thyroxine and TRAb, thyroid ultrasound and orbital computed tomography, diagnoses were made. The CDR3 loop spans 13 amino acids. Germline V CDR1 and CDR2: DFQATT, SNEGSKA (reference sequence). The V gene lost 2 bases and the J gene lost 4 bases, with 10 bases spanning the gap. The source material, RNA transcripts, was used to amplify TCR beta CDR3 regions. The study used the HTBI primer set for a first-round RT-PCR of the TCR CDR3. TCRdb processed the multiplex PCR reads anew with MiXCR; each CDR3 protein has one entry. The sample carries 300,000 to 400,000 distinct CDR3 sequences, 20% to 25% recorded once. Only one count was recorded for this clonotype.

The sample taken for sequencing was blood. This TCR was sampled from a woman aged 45-65 years with Graves' hyperthyroidism. The chain is built from TRBV20-1 and TRBJ2-3; D gene unclear. CDR3 sequence reads: CSARLSAPDTQYF. Here the CDR3 DNA reads TGCAGTGCTAGATTATCCGCCCCAGATACGCAGTATTTT.